The 8 T cell receptor beta chains presented below share a single source sample, sequenced in a study of T cell repertoires in cytomegalovirus infection. TCRdb re-derived calls from the reads in MiXCR, one entry per CDR3 protein. The sample has 450,000 to 550,000 distinct CDR3 sequences; 16% are singletons. Sequencing was done on a sample of CD8+ T cells from PBMCs. The receptors derive from a human donor in good health (CMV status not recorded). Some clones in this sample may be carry-over from other donors' samples.

This clonotype appeared many times. The rearrangement uses TRBV6-2 or TRBV6-3 and TRBJ1-1; 8 bases are a match to TRBD1. Germline CDR1 MNHEY, CDR2 SVGEGT. The CDR3 is 18 residues long. After removal of 0 bases from V and 2 bases from J, the junction contained 11 bases not matched to a gene. CDR3 sequence (DNA): TGTGCCAGCAGTTACTCGGCCGCCCGGACAGGGCCAAACACTGAAGCTTTCTTT. Residues: CASSYSAARTGPNTEAFF.

The chain combines TRBV24-1 with TRBJ2-1, with 10 bases fitting TRBD2. The CDR3 consists of 21 residues. Germline V lookup: CDR1 KGHDR, CDR2 SFDVKD. With 0 bases clipped from V and 6 bases from J, the junction kept 19 bases outside the gene matches. The CDR3 nucleotides read TGTGCCACCAGTGATTTGCAAGGGGCGGTTACCTCTAGCGGGAGTTCCAATGAGCAGTTCTTC. Its translation is CATSDLQGAVTSSGSSNEQFF.

As regards this clonotype: This likely comes from a read error, as the CDR3 has no conserved phenylalanine or tryptophan at its end. Because the CDR3's place on the DNA is in doubt, the DNA is left out and the CDR3 is given as listed by TCRdb. The rearrangement joins TRBV7-8 to TRBJ2-7; the DNA was not compared with TRBD1, the D call given in the table. CDR1 and CDR2 from the germline V gene are SGHVS and FQNEAQ. The CDR3 region is 14 residues in length, termini included. The CDR3 sequence: CASSWDTPGDDQDY.

This clonotype was seen ten or more times. This rearrangement joins TRBV6-5 to TRBJ1-2, with a tentative D call TRBD1 (5 bases). CDR3 length equals 12 residues. V lost 10 bases and J 5 bases, leaving 14 bases between the germline ends. CDR1 MNHEY and CDR2 SVGAGI come from the germline V gene. The CDR3 DNA reads TGTGCCACCCACCCCCGGGGGTATGGCTACACCTTC. Translated: CATHPRGYGYTF.

This clonotype was counted at least ten times. V is TRBV6-5 and J is TRBJ1-1; 12 bases are a match to TRBD1. Germline CDR1 reads MNHEY; CDR2 reads SVGAGI. The CDR3 is 14 amino acids. V lost 4 bases to trimming and J lost 9 bases; unmatched junction nucleotides: 6. This chain's CDR3 is CASSWGQGAEKAFF. CDR3 coding DNA: TGTGCCAGCAGTTGGGGACAGGGGGCAGAAAAAGCTTTCTTT.

This clonotype occurred many times. The V gene is TRBV7-6, the J gene TRBJ2-7; 11 nucleotides line up with TRBD1. The CDR3 loop spans 19 amino acids. Germline CDR1 reads SGHVS; CDR2 reads FNYEAQ. The ends lost 1 base at V and 1 base at J; junction bases unmatched: 12. For the CDR3, the DNA is TGTGCCAGCAGCTTAGGGCCGGGACAGGGGGTTTATCGGTCCTACGAGCAGTACTTC. Amino acid sequence: CASSLGPGQGVYRSYEQYF.

This clonotype was counted only a few times. V usage is TRBV7-9 and J usage is TRBJ1-5; no firm D call. Trimming pared 5 bases from V and 5 bases from J, leaving 10 bases between. Germline V gene lookup returns CDR1 SEHNR and CDR2 FQNEAQ (reference sequence). CDR3 length: 13 residues. CDR3 bases: TGTGCCAGCAGCCCCTCGACCTATCAGCCCCAGCATTTT. It yields the protein CASSPSTYQPQHF.

In this sample, this clonotype turned up many times. This CDR3 is CASSLEIVGAYEETQYF. The CDR3, as DNA: TGTGCCAGCAGCTTAGAGATCGTGGGCGCCTATGAAGAGACCCAGTACTTC. The chain has TRBV7-2 and TRBJ2-5, with D uncertain. The CDR3 has 17 residues. In germline, CDR1 is SGHTA, CDR2 FQGNSA. V was pared by 1 base and J by 3 bases, with 18 bases between.